A selection of T cell receptor beta chains follows, all from one sample in a study of regulatory T cells in long-lasting Graves disease. MiXCR was run by TCRdb on the multiplex PCR reads, yielding one entry per CDR3 protein. The sample has fewer than 450,000 distinct CDR3 sequences; about a quarter are singletons. The starting material was peripheral blood mononuclear cells (PBMCs), obtained when the disease was refractory, from a patient treated with antithyroid drugs. The receptors were sampled from a female donor with Graves disease. The CDR3 runs from the conserved cysteine through the conserved F or W. Each record gives: V gene, D gene, J gene, clone size, CDR3 DNA, CDR3 protein. A D gene is named only where the DNA matches it firmly. A row's size may be missing; if present it is once, few, many or a size class.

TRBV20-1	TRBD1	TRBJ1-5	few	TGCAGTGCTAAACAGGGGGCCGGCCAGCCCCAGCATTTT	CSAKQGAGQPQHF
TRBV30	.	TRBJ1-2	.	TGTGCCTGTCCGGACAGAGGGGACTATGGCTACACCTTC	CACPDRGDYGYTF
TRBV11-2	TRBD2	TRBJ2-1	many	TGTGCCAGCAACAGGGGACTAGCGGCAAGCAATGAGCAGTTCTTC	CASNRGLAASNEQFF
TRBV2	TRBD1	TRBJ2-2	few	TGTGCCAGCAGGGCGGACAGGATGAACACCGGGGAGCTGTTTTTT	CASRADRMNTGELFF
TRBV19	.	TRBJ1-2	.	TGTGCCAGTAGTACAGAGGTCAGGAAAGATTATGGCTACACCTTC	CASSTEVRKDYGYTF
TRBV20-1	.	TRBJ2-5	few	TGCAGTGCTCTAGGTAGCGCGCGAGAGACCCAGTACTTC	CSALGSARETQYF
TRBV7-2	.	TRBJ2-7	.	TGTGCCAGCAGCTTAGCAGGGGGATTCCCCGAGCAGTACTTC	CASSLAGGFPEQYF
TRBV6-9	TRBD2	TRBJ2-7	once	TGTGCCAGCAGTTACGTTATAGCGGGAGCCCTTACCTACGAGCAGTACTTC	CASSYVIAGALTYEQYF
TRBV2	TRBD1	TRBJ1-1	.	TGTGCCAGCAGGGGACAGGGTGTCACTGAAGCTTTCTTT	CASRGQGVTEAFF
TRBV3-1	.	TRBJ2-7	.	TGTGCCAGCAGACGGGGGACTTCCTACGAGCAGTACTTC	CASRRGTSYEQYF
TRBV7-3	TRBD2	TRBJ2-7	many	TGTGCCAGCAGCGCGACTAGCGGGAACGAGCAGTACTTC	CASSATSGNEQYF
TRBV7-2	.	TRBJ1-4	.	TGTGCCAGCAGCCGAGTGGGGGGTAATGAAAAACTGTTTTTT	CASSRVGGNEKLFF
TRBV20-1	TRBD1	TRBJ1-1	few	TGCAGTGCTAGCCCAGGGGGCAAGAACACTGAAGCTTTCTTT	CSASPGGKNTEAFF
TRBV28	TRBD1	TRBJ2-2	.	TGTGCCAGTAGTCTAACGGACAGGGTAAACACCGGGGAGCTGTTTTTT	CASSLTDRVNTGELFF
TRBV24-1	.	TRBJ2-7	.	TGTGCCACCAGTGACCCTCACGACGGGACCTACGAGCAGTACTTC	CATSDPHDGTYEQYF
TRBV13	.	TRBJ2-5	few	TGTGCCAGCAGCTTAGGCATACAGAGTCTGGAGACCCAGTACTTC	CASSLGIQSLETQYF
TRBV28	.	TRBJ1-1	.	TGTGCCAGCAGACCGCCATGGATTGTGAACACTGAAGCTTTCTTT	CASRPPWIVNTEAFF
TRBV5-1	.	TRBJ1-2	many	TGCGCCAGCAGAAATGACAGGAAAGGGGGCTACACCTTC	CASRNDRKGGYTF
TRBV24-1	TRBD2	TRBJ2-3	.	TGTGCCACCTCGAACTCACAGCGGGGTTACACAGATACGCAGTATTTT	CATSNSQRGYTDTQYF
TRBV5-1	.	TRBJ2-5	few	TGCGCCAGCAGCTTGGGGACAGCCGCGGAGACCCAGTACTTC	CASSLGTAAETQYF
TRBV12-3/TRBV12-4	TRBD1	TRBJ1-5	.	TGTGCCAGCAGCCGGACAGGGGGGAAGCAGCCCCAGCATTTT	CASSRTGGKQPQHF
TRBV6-4	.	TRBJ1-1	.	TGTGCCAGCACCCAGGTTACCGGGCGGACTGAAGCTTTCTTT	CASTQVTGRTEAFF
TRBV4-1	TRBD1	TRBJ2-7	.	TGCGCCAGCAGCCAAGAAAGTGGGACAGCCTCCTACGAGCAGTACTTC	CASSQESGTASYEQYF
TRBV5-1	.	TRBJ1-1	.	TGCGCCAGCAGGGAAAGTATATTTAATTTGGCTGAAGCTTTCTTT	CASRESIFNLAEAFF
TRBV4-1	TRBD2	TRBJ2-7	.	TGCGCCAGCAGCACTAGCGGGAGGTACGAGCAGTACTTC	CASSTSGRYEQYF
TRBV6-2/TRBV6-3	.	TRBJ2-7	.	TGTGCCAGCAGCCCCCGTCGAGGGCAGTCTTACGAGCAGTACTTC	CASSPRRGQSYEQYF
TRBV2	.	TRBJ1-4	many	TGTGCCACCGGGGGGGCTGGTGAAAAACTGTTTTTT	CATGGAGEKLFF
TRBV6-1	.	TRBJ1-2	.	TGTGCCAGCAAACATCCCGGGCCGGAAATCGGAGGCTACACCTTC	CASKHPGPEIGGYTF
TRBV28	.	TRBJ2-7	many	TGTGCCAGCACCCGCCCCCGGACAGATGCCTACGAGCAGTACTTC	CASTRPRTDAYEQYF
TRBV24-1	.	TRBJ2-3	once	TGTGCCACCAGTGATCCAGGGGCCGCGAGAAAGGATACGCAGTATTTT	CATSDPGAARKDTQYF
TRBV7-8	.	TRBJ2-2	.	TGTGCCAGCAGCTTAAATCGAGCCCACACCGGGGAGCTGTTTTTT	CASSLNRAHTGELFF
TRBV29-1	TRBD1	TRBJ2-6	.	TGCAGCGTCGGGACAGCTGGGGCCAACGTCCTGACTTTC	CSVGTAGANVLTF
TRBV2	TRBD2	TRBJ2-7	many	TGTGCCAGCAGTGAAGGGAGGACTAGCGGCTCCTACGAGCAGTACTTC	CASSEGRTSGSYEQYF
TRBV11-2	.	TRBJ2-7	.	TGTGCCAGCAGCTTAGTCACGTACAGGGTGGGTCTAGGGGGATACGAGCAGTACTTC	CASSLVTYRVGLGGYEQYF